The next 28 T cell receptor beta chains were all read from a single sample in a study of T cells and copy number aberrations in small-cell lung cancer. Assay used: immunoSEQ multiplex PCR; TCRdb lists only in-frame clones, some missing. The table includes 2,000 or so clones, less than 85% detected once. Sequences were obtained from tumor tissue. The source is a man aged 55 to 70 with small cell lung cancer.

V usage is TRBV14 and J usage is TRBJ2-1, with D perhaps matching TRBD2 (5 bases). Trimming took off 3 bases at V and 4 bases at J, with 16 bases between the two ends. The CDR3 length is 16 residues. CDR1 and CDR2 (germline): SGHDN, FVKESK. The CDR3: CASSQLEAGEYNEQFF. The CDR3 bases are TGTGCCAGCAGCCAGTTGGAGGCAGGTGAATACAATGAGCAGTTCTTC.

This clone was seen a handful of times. In DNA, the CDR3 is TGTGCCAGCAGCTTGGGACCGAACACTGAAGCTTTCTTT. Its translation: CASSLGPNTEAFF. The chain links TRBV5-6 to TRBJ1-1; D remains unclear. Germline V CDR1 and CDR2: SGHDT, YYEEEE. CDR3 length equals 13 residues. Trimming shortened V by 0 bases and J by 1 base, and 4 bases separated the two germline ends.

The rearrangement uses TRBV10-3 and TRBJ2-3; D is uncertain. Trimming pared 7 bases from V and 0 bases from J, leaving 11 bases between. Germline CDR1 reads ENHRY; CDR2 reads SYGVKD. The CDR3 is 14 residues long. CDR3 region: CAITPGFSTDTQYF. The CDR3 DNA is TGTGCCATCACTCCGGGTTTTAGCACAGATACGCAGTATTTT.

The rearrangement uses TRBV30 and TRBJ2-5, with D perhaps TRBD1 (5 bases). CDR1 GTSNPN and CDR2 SVGIG come from the germline V gene (reference sequence). V was clipped by 2 bases and J by 1 base, with 8 bases between them. The CDR3 loop spans 13 amino acids. In DNA, the CDR3 is TGTGCCTGGAGTCCCGACAGCCAAGAGACCCAGTACTTC. This translates into CAWSPDSQETQYF.

This clone has more than one count but fewer than ten. The chain links TRBV30 to TRBJ1-3; a weak D match, TRBD1 (5 bases). In germline, CDR1 is GTSNPN, CDR2 SVGIG (reference sequence). The CDR3 is 12 residues long. With 4 bases removed from V and 2 bases from J, the gap between germline ends came to 6 bases. As DNA, the CDR3 is TGTGCCTGGAAGGGGACTGGAAACACCATATATTTT. Protein: CAWKGTGNTIYF.

The DNA of the CDR3 is TGTGCCAGCAGCTTAGAGGGGGCCCCAGATACGCAGTATTTT. It specifies CASSLEGAPDTQYF. The V call is TRBV7-9, the J call TRBJ2-3, with TRBD1 matching over 7 bases. CDR1 SEHNR and CDR2 FQNEAQ come from the germline V gene (reference sequence). This CDR3 region has 14 residues. The V segment lost 1 base and the J segment 4 bases; nucleotides outside the gene matches: 2.

The genes are TRBV18 and TRBJ1-1; D call uncertain. V was clipped by 2 bases and J by 1 base, with 8 bases between them. CDR1 KGHSH and CDR2 LQKENI come from the germline V gene. The CDR3 is made up of 14 amino acids. As DNA, the CDR3 is TGTGCCAGCTCACCATGGACGGGGAACACTGAAGCTTTCTTT. Encoded protein: CASSPWTGNTEAFF.

Only a few counts were recorded for this clone. The V gene is TRBV4-2, the J gene TRBJ2-7; a possible D gene is TRBD2 (6 bases). Trimming cost V 0 bases and J 7 bases, with 13 bases left between them. Germline assignment: CDR1 LGHNA and CDR2 YNFKEQ. The CDR3 has 14 amino acids. The CDR3 is CASSQEVVGGEQYF. The CDR3 bases are TGTGCCAGCAGCCAAGAAGTGGTCGGGGGAGAGCAGTACTTC.

V gene TRBV10-3 combines with J gene TRBJ2-2; a weak D match, TRBD2 (6 bases). Germline loops: CDR1 ENHRY, CDR2 SYGVKD. With 11 bases removed from V and 1 base from J, the gap between germline ends came to 14 bases. CDR3 length: 14 amino acids. CDR3: CAVRGSGNTGELFF. The CDR3, as DNA: TGTGCCGTAAGGGGTAGCGGGAACACCGGGGAGCTGTTTTTT.

This chain uses TRBV9 with TRBJ1-1; unclear D gene. The CDR3 spans 13 residues. Between the trimmed V and J ends, which lost 2 bases and 3 bases, there was a span of 8 bases. Germline lookup yields CDR1 SGDLS and CDR2 YYNGEE. The CDR3 coding sequence is TGTGCCAGCAGCGTTTCCGGGGACACTGAAGCTTTCTTT. Translation gives CASSVSGDTEAFF. Together with reference TRBV9 and TRBJ1-1, the CDR3 gives the full variable domain: DSGVTQTPKHLITATGQRVTLRCSPRSGDLSVYWYQQSLDQGLQFLIQYYNGEERAKGNILERFSAQQFPDLHSELNLSSLELGDSALYFCASSVSGDTEAFFGQGTRLTVV.

The chain has TRBV28 and TRBJ1-5; D gene unclear. The DNA end lines up better with TRBJ2-3; the J call may be wrong. The length of the CDR3 is 14 residues. Germline-derived CDR1 and CDR2 are MDHEN and SYDVKM. In DNA form, the CDR3 reads TGTGCCAGCAGTATCGGACCCATTGGTCAGCCCCAGTATTTT. This encodes CASSIGPIGQPQYF.

V and J are TRBV6-5 and TRBJ2-1; D call uncertain. V lost 0 bases and J lost 0, with 9 bases in between. The CDR3 contains 16 residues. CDR1 MNHEY and CDR2 SVGAGI come from the germline V gene. CDR3 in DNA: TGTGCCAGCAGTTACTCGTACGATAGCTCCTACAATGAGCAGTTCTTC. This translates into CASSYSYDSSYNEQFF.

J is TRBJ1-4 and V is TRBV5-4, with D unclear. Germline V gene sequence: CDR1 SGHNT, CDR2 YYREEE (reference sequence). V was shortened by 2 bases and J by 5 bases, with 10 bases between the two germline ends. The CDR3 loop spans 14 amino acids. The chain's CDR3 is CASSFGQVNEKLFF. The DNA of the CDR3 is TGTGCCAGCAGCTTCGGGCAGGTGAATGAAAAACTGTTTTTT.

The V and J genes are TRBV5-4 and TRBJ1-1; tentatively, D is TRBD1 (6 bases). Germline V CDR1 and CDR2: SGHNT, YYREEE (reference sequence). CDR3 size: 14 residues. Trimming stripped 4 bases from V and 5 bases from J, with 15 bases between. CDR3 sequence reads: CASSALQGLTEAFF. Here the CDR3 DNA reads TGTGCCAGCAGCGCATTACAGGGATTAACTGAAGCTTTCTTT. Full variable domain (rest looked up from reference TRBV5-4 and TRBJ1-1): ETGVTQSPTHLIKTRGQQVTLRCSSQSGHNTVSWYQQALGQGPQFIFQYYREEENGRGNFPPRFSGLQFPNYSSELNVNALELDDSALYLCASSALQGLTEAFFGQGTRLTVV.

This sequence joins TRBV7-3 and TRBJ2-1; 8 bases agree with TRBD1. Trimming removed 5 bases from V and 12 bases from J; junction bases left unmatched: 6. The V gene's germline CDR1 is SGHTA and CDR2 FQGTGA. The CDR3 length is 12 residues. CDR3 loop: CASSPRQGWQFF. In nucleotides, the CDR3 is TGTGCCAGCAGCCCGAGACAGGGGTGGCAGTTCTTC.

The chain employs TRBV29-1 and TRBJ2-1; tentative D call: TRBD1 (6 bases). Trimming removed 3 bases at V and 0 bases at J, with 21 bases between. Germline V lookup: CDR1 SQVTM, CDR2 ANQGSEA. The CDR3 loop spans 18 amino acids. The CDR3 coding sequence is TGCAGCGTTGAGGGGGCCCGTTTCGAGGGGAGCTCCTACAATGAGCAGTTCTTC. Protein sequence: CSVEGARFEGSSYNEQFF.

This clone was seen a handful of times. The rearrangement uses TRBV5-4 and TRBJ2-3; no clear D gene. The V gene's germline CDR1 is SGHNT and CDR2 YYREEE (reference sequence). CDR3 length: 13 amino acids. Trimming pared 4 bases from V and 2 bases from J, leaving 8 bases between. The CDR3 nucleotides read TGTGCCAGCAGCGGGTCCATCACAGATACGCAGTATTTT. It translates to CASSGSITDTQYF.

The chain employs TRBV7-9 and TRBJ2-7, with D unresolved. CDR1 and CDR2 from the germline V gene are SEHNR and FQNEAQ (reference sequence). V dropped 1 base and J dropped 2 bases, with 12 bases sitting between them. The CDR3 is 15 residues long. As DNA, the CDR3 is TGTGCCAGCAGCTTAGTATGGTTGCCACCCTACGAGCAGTACTTC. As protein: CASSLVWLPPYEQYF.

This clone was counted only a few times. This rearrangement joins TRBV6-1 to TRBJ2-5; D may be TRBD1 (5 bases). CDR1 is MNHNS, CDR2 SASEGT, per germline. V lost 1 base and J 0 bases, leaving 6 bases between the germline ends. CDR3 length equals 14 residues. The DNA for the CDR3 is TGTGCCAGCAGTGAAGGACAGCACCAAGAGACCCAGTACTTC. This codes for CASSEGQHQETQYF.

The genes are TRBV6-5 and TRBJ1-3; no firm D call. V dropped 4 bases and J dropped 0 bases, with 10 bases sitting between them. The CDR3 loop spans 15 amino acids. Germline V gene data show CDR1 as MNHEY and CDR2 as SVGAGI. The CDR3 DNA follows: TGTGCCAGCAGTTCCTGGGAAGACTCTGGAAACACCATATATTTT. Protein sequence: CASSSWEDSGNTIYF.

To note about this clone: Additional DNA sequences in this sample encode the identical CDR3. This chain uses TRBV18 with TRBJ2-7; D uncertain. The CDR3 has 14 amino acids. Germline CDR1 and CDR2: KGHSH and LQKENI. V was cut by 3 bases and J by 1 base, with 10 bases left in between. CDR3 in DNA: TGTGCCAGCTCACCGGACGGCTTATCCTACGAGCAGTACTTC. Amino acid sequence: CASSPDGLSYEQYF.

V and J are TRBV30 and TRBJ1-1; D is ambiguous. The CDR3 sequence is 12 residues long. V was cut by 2 bases and J by 5 bases, with 9 bases left in between. Germline V gives CDR1 GTSNPN, CDR2 SVGIG (reference sequence). CDR3 sequence: CAWSTDGTEAFF. CDR3 bases: TGTGCCTGGAGTACGGACGGTACTGAAGCTTTCTTT.

The chain joins TRBV7-2 to TRBJ1-5; 11 bases align to TRBD1. V gave up 0 bases and J gave up 4 bases; unmatched junction bases: 8. This CDR3 is 18 amino acids long. Germline lookup yields CDR1 SGHTA and CDR2 FQGNSA. The CDR3 bases are TGTGCCAGCAGCTTAGCCGGACAGGGGGCAATGGGTAATCAGCCCCAGCATTTT. Amino acids: CASSLAGQGAMGNQPQHF.

Relative to its sample, this clone is large. The chain couples TRBV13 to TRBJ2-3, with D possibly called TRBD1 or TRBD2 (5 bases each). V was pared by 5 bases and J by 2 bases, with 11 bases between. From germline, CDR1 is PRHDT and CDR2 FYEKMQ (reference sequence). This CDR3 has 14 amino acids. CDR3 sequence reads: CASSLRDPTDTQYF. The CDR3 bases are TGTGCCAGCAGCCTCCGGGACCCCACAGATACGCAGTATTTT.

The chain has TRBV11-3 and TRBJ2-1; no clear D gene. Looked up from germline, CDR1 is SGHNT and CDR2 is YENEEA. V lost 0 bases to trimming and J lost 0 bases, with 6 bases between them. This CDR3 region has 15 residues. The DNA for the CDR3 is TGTGCCAGCAGCTTAGAAAGCAGCTCCTACAATGAGCAGTTCTTC. Its protein product is CASSLESSSYNEQFF.

The rearrangement joins TRBV4-2 to TRBJ1-1; D not certain. The germline V gene has CDR1 LGHNA and CDR2 YNFKEQ. V shed 1 base and J shed 7 bases, with 7 bases lying between them. The CDR3 runs 12 residues. CDR3 sequence reads: CASSQVGNEAFF. The CDR3 DNA reads as TGTGCCAGCAGCCAAGTTGGCAATGAAGCTTTCTTT.

The V and J genes are TRBV6-1 and TRBJ1-5; 7 bases align to TRBD1. Unmatched junction bases numbered 14, after V lost 4 bases and J lost 5 bases. The V gene's germline CDR1 is MNHNS and CDR2 SASEGT. This CDR3 is 17 amino acids long. CDR3 sequence: CASSARTGEGVHQPQHF. CDR3 in DNA: TGTGCCAGCAGTGCCCGGACAGGTGAAGGCGTTCATCAGCCCCAGCATTTT.

The chain has TRBV2 and TRBJ1-4, with 8 bases fitting TRBD1. Germline CDR1 SNHLY, CDR2 FYNNEI. V was clipped by 5 bases and J by 7 bases; unmatched bases: 6. The CDR3 is 14 amino acids. The CDR3 spells CASSLRTGFEKLFF. In DNA form, the CDR3 reads TGTGCCAGCAGTTTAAGGACAGGGTTTGAAAAACTGTTTTTT.